Listed below are T cell receptor beta chains from one sample, sequenced in a study of blood T cells in healthy people across ages. TCRdb reprocessed the 5' RACE reads with MiXCR, giving one entry per CDR3 protein. The table has about 1.1 million distinct CDR3 sequences, more than 30% seen once. The sequenced sample was blood. These receptors all come from a man younger than 35 in good health. Both conserved end residues are part of each CDR3. A D gene is named only where the DNA matches it firmly. The listing skips clone size in some rows; elsewhere it reads once, few, many or a size class.

d_call	v_call	clone_size	j_call	cdr3_aa	cdr3_nt
TRBD2	TRBV29-1	NA	TRBJ2-3	CSVVGTSGRSTDTQYF	TGCAGCGTTGTGGGGACTAGCGGCCGGAGCACAGATACACAGTATTTT
NA	TRBV20-1	NA	TRBJ1-5	CSANGGGNQPQHF	TGCAGTGCTAATGGGGGAGGCAATCAGCCCCAGCATTTT
NA	TRBV7-8	few	TRBJ2-5	CASSLARTRGETQYF	TGTGCCAGCAGCTTAGCGAGAACTAGAGGGGAGACCCAGTACTTC
NA	TRBV6-6	few	TRBJ2-3	CASALSADTQYF	TGTGCCAGCGCCCTGAGCGCAGATACGCAGTATTTT
NA	TRBV20-1	many	TRBJ1-1	CSAFPPTGMNTEAFF	TGCAGTGCCTTCCCCCCGACCGGGATGAACACTGAAGCTTTCTTT
TRBD1	TRBV7-9	NA	TRBJ2-2	CASSSPLQGAWTGELFF	TGTGCCAGCAGCTCCCCCTTGCAGGGGGCTTGGACCGGGGAGCTGTTTTTT
TRBD1	TRBV27	NA	TRBJ1-2	CASSWGQGVGYTF	TGTGCCAGCAGTTGGGGACAGGGGGTTGGCTACACCTTC
TRBD2	TRBV19	once	TRBJ2-1	CASSMTSRSEQFF	TGTGCCAGTAGTATGACTAGCAGAAGTGAGCAGTTCTTC
NA	TRBV7-2	NA	TRBJ1-2	CASTSRRSEGYTF	TGTGCCAGCACGTCGAGGCGATCAGAAGGCTACACCTTC
TRBD1	TRBV7-9	NA	TRBJ2-7	CASSLTSGTGSSYEQYF	TGTGCCAGCAGCTTAACCTCAGGGACAGGGAGTTCCTACGAGCAGTACTTC
NA	TRBV5-1	few	TRBJ2-1	CASSGDSAYNEQFF	TGCGCCAGCAGCGGGGACTCGGCCTACAATGAGCAGTTCTTC
TRBD1	TRBV6-6	NA	TRBJ1-4	CASSHRGRDEKLFF	TGTGCCAGCAGTCACAGGGGGCGGGATGAAAAACTGTTTTTT
NA	TRBV15	once	TRBJ1-2	CATSREVTNYGYTF	TGTGCCACCAGCAGAGAAGTTACTAACTATGGCTACACCTTC
TRBD2	TRBV13	NA	TRBJ2-1	CASSPGLAGDEQFF	TGTGCCAGCAGCCCGGGACTAGCGGGGGATGAGCAGTTCTTC
NA	TRBV7-8	many	TRBJ2-3	CASSPRRDFQFSTDTQYF	TGTGCCAGCAGCCCCCGTAGGGACTTCCAATTTAGCACAGATACGCAGTATTTT
NA	TRBV4-3	NA	TRBJ1-5	CASSQSLGQSNQPQHF	TGCGCCAGCAGCCAATCCCTCGGACAGTCCAATCAGCCCCAGCATTTT
NA	TRBV5-1	NA	TRBJ2-3	CASSLAGLTETQYF	TGCGCCAGCAGCTTGGCGGGACTCACAGAGACGCAGTATTTT
TRBD1	TRBV7-9	NA	TRBJ1-5	CASSSNRGESQPQHF	TGTGCCAGCAGCTCGAACAGGGGGGAAAGTCAGCCCCAGCATTTT
NA	TRBV14	NA	TRBJ2-3	CASSQEASRAEVDTQYF	TGTGCCAGCAGCCAAGAGGCTAGCAGGGCGGAGGTAGATACGCAGTATTTT
NA	TRBV27	few	TRBJ1-1	CASSKGPLTEAFF	TGTGCCAGCAGTAAGGGACCTCTCACTGAAGCTTTCTTT
NA	TRBV10-2	NA	TRBJ1-2	CASSVGTGDYGYTF	TGCGCCAGCAGTGTAGGCACCGGGGACTATGGCTACACCTTC
NA	TRBV20-1	few	TRBJ2-3	CSARVAGTSTDTQYF	TGCAGTGCTAGGGTGGCGGGGACTAGCACAGATACGCAGTATTTT
NA	TRBV10-3	NA	TRBJ2-1	CAISESGAGTYNEQFF	TGTGCCATCAGTGAGTCGGGGGCAGGGACCTACAATGAGCAGTTCTTC
TRBD2	TRBV5-1	few	TRBJ2-3	CASSYTSGTADTQYF	TGCGCCAGCAGCTATACTAGCGGGACGGCAGATACGCAGTATTTT
NA	TRBV25-1	NA	TRBJ1-4	CASRSGVSNEKLFF	TGTGCCAGCAGGTCGGGGGTGTCTAATGAAAAACTGTTTTTT
NA	TRBV29-1	many	TRBJ2-5	CSVDLDGETQYF	TGCAGCGTTGACTTAGATGGGGAGACCCAGTACTTC
TRBD2	TRBV13	NA	TRBJ2-1	CTSSFPSGSDNEQFF	TGTACCAGCAGCTTCCCTAGCGGGAGCGACAATGAGCAGTTCTTC
NA	TRBV5-4	NA	TRBJ2-4	CASSSGGLAKNIQYF	TGTGCCAGCAGCTCCGGGGGTTTAGCCAAAAACATTCAGTACTTC
NA	TRBV28	NA	TRBJ1-2	CATLGEGYGYTF	TGTGCCACCCTGGGGGAAGGCTATGGCTACACCTTC
TRBD1	TRBV10-3	NA	TRBJ1-5	CAISGQGGSNQPQHF	TGTGCCATCAGCGGACAGGGTGGAAGCAATCAGCCCCAGCATTTT
NA	TRBV6-2/TRBV6-3	NA	TRBJ2-1	CASRKYPNEQFF	TGTGCCAGCAGAAAGTATCCTAATGAGCAGTTCTTC
NA	TRBV6-1	NA	TRBJ2-3	CASRPTGTWGTDTQYF	TGTGCCAGCAGACCCACAGGGACTTGGGGCACAGATACGCAGTATTTT
NA	TRBV20-1	NA	TRBJ1-1	CSADGDTEAFF	TGCAGTGCTGATGGGGACACTGAAGCTTTCTTT
NA	TRBV10-3	few	TRBJ2-1	CAIGLYNEQFF	TGTGCCATAGGACTCTACAATGAGCAGTTCTTC
TRBD2	TRBV7-2	NA	TRBJ2-7	CASSLRTSAYNEQYF	TGTGCCAGCAGCTTAAGGACTAGCGCTTACAATGAGCAGTACTTC
NA	TRBV12-3/TRBV12-4	few	TRBJ1-4	CASSLEGVKLFF	TGTGCCAGCAGTTTAGAGGGTGTAAAACTGTTTTTT
NA	TRBV6-2/TRBV6-3	NA	TRBJ1-1	CASTAGVRTEAFF	TGTGCCAGCACGGCGGGGGTGAGGACTGAAGCTTTCTTT
NA	TRBV9	few	TRBJ2-5	CASSVGNREQYF	TGTGCCAGCAGCGTAGGTAACAGAGAGCAGTACTTC
NA	TRBV10-3	NA	TRBJ1-1	CAISEVGSYTEAFF	TGTGCCATCAGTGAGGTCGGCAGCTACACTGAAGCTTTCTTT
TRBD1	TRBV12-3/TRBV12-4	NA	TRBJ1-2	CASSLGTGSFGDGYTF	TGTGCCAGCAGTTTAGGGACAGGGTCCTTCGGGGATGGCTACACCTTC
NA	TRBV4-3	NA	TRBJ1-4	CASSQVGRGTTNEKLFF	TGCGCCAGCAGCCAAGTTGGGAGAGGGACAACTAATGAAAAACTGTTTTTT
NA	TRBV14	NA	TRBJ2-7	CASSQVRGPSEQYF	TGTGCCAGCAGCCAAGTCAGGGGACCTAGCGAGCAGTACTTC
NA	TRBV11-2	NA	TRBJ1-4	CASTLHGGLGEKLFF	TGTGCCAGCACCTTACACGGGGGGCTTGGTGAAAAACTGTTTTTT
NA	TRBV7-9	NA	TRBJ2-3	CASSVTVYTDTQYF	TGTGCCAGCAGCGTAACAGTTTACACAGATACGCAGTATTTT
NA	TRBV20-1	NA	TRBJ2-7	CSALGSYEQYF	TGCAGTGCCCTAGGTTCCTACGAGCAGTACTTC
TRBD1	TRBV6-2/TRBV6-3	NA	TRBJ1-5	CATTQGKGQPQHF	TGTGCCACCACACAGGGGAAAGGTCAGCCCCAGCATTTT
TRBD1	TRBV11-3	few	TRBJ2-5	CASSLGQHPQETQYF	TGTGCCAGCAGCTTGGGACAGCACCCCCAAGAGACCCAGTACTTC
NA	TRBV5-1	many	TRBJ1-2	CASSIQGQGDGYTF	TGCGCCAGCAGCATACAGGGTCAAGGAGATGGCTACACCTTC
NA	TRBV7-9	NA	TRBJ2-2	CASTLQGGAGELFF	TGTGCCAGCACCCTTCAGGGGGGAGCCGGGGAGCTGTTTTTT
NA	TRBV5-6	NA	TRBJ1-2	CASSLEADLYGYTF	TGTGCCAGCAGCTTGGAGGCAGATCTCTATGGCTACACCTTC
NA	TRBV27	NA	TRBJ1-2	CAGSLLGGRGYGYTF	TGTGCCGGCAGTTTACTAGGGGGACGGGGCTATGGCTACACCTTC
NA	TRBV21-1	NA	TRBJ1-1	CASSKFGGPNTEAFF	TGTGCCAGCAGCAAATTCGGGGGGCCGAACACTGAAGCTTTCTTT
NA	TRBV4-3	NA	TRBJ1-5	CASSQVPHSNQPQHF	TGCGCCAGCAGCCAAGTTCCACATAGCAATCAGCCCCAGCATTTT
TRBD1	TRBV12-5	once	TRBJ1-1	CASQDRGYEAFF	TGTGCTAGTCAGGACAGGGGCTATGAAGCTTTCTTT